Each of the 5 T cell receptor beta chains below was sequenced from the same sample in a study of T-cell reconstitution after alpha-beta-depleted transplantation in children. During its preparation, the TCRbeta library received unique molecular identifiers. Each CDR3 protein gets one entry after TCRdb re-called the PCR reads with MiXCR. The data hold about 7,900 distinct CDR3 sequences, with 17% observed a single time. Sequences were derived from PBMCs, mostly from graft donor cells, sampled 60 days after TCRalphabeta/CD19-depleted stem cell transplant. These receptors originate from a girl less than two years old who had a stem cell transplant for combined immunodeficiency, so the T cells may come from the graft donor.

The genes are TRBV7-2 and TRBJ2-1, with TRBD1 matching 7 bases. Germline CDR1 reads SGHTA; CDR2 reads FQGNSA. CDR3 length: 14 residues. J gave up 8 bases and V 1 base, and 5 bases lay outside the gene matches. The CDR3 DNA reads TGTGCCAGCAGCTTAGATCAGGGGACAGATGAGCAGTTCTTC. It specifies CASSLDQGTDEQFF.

This clonotype was detected ten times or more. The V call is TRBV20-1, the J call TRBJ1-6, with 7 positions matching TRBD1. The CDR3 is 14 amino acids. J lost 3 bases, V lost 5 bases, and 4 bases had no gene match. Germline V CDR1 and CDR2: DFQATT, SNEGSKA (reference sequence). The CDR3 nucleotides read TGCAGTGCTGTTCCAGGGGGCTATAATTCACCCCTCCACTTT. This sequence encodes CSAVPGGYNSPLHF.

This clonotype was counted at least ten times. The J gene is TRBJ1-2, the V gene TRBV29-1; D uncertain. CDR3 length: 15 amino acids. Germline V gene data show CDR1 as SQVTM and CDR2 as ANQGSEA. Trimming pared 3 bases from V and 4 bases from J, leaving 18 bases between. CDR3 amino acids: CSVDGPGTGRYGYTF. The CDR3 DNA sequence: TGCAGCGTTGACGGACCGGGAACGGGCCGCTATGGCTACACCTTC. The complete variable domain, with remaining parts taken from reference TRBV29-1 and TRBJ1-2, reads SAVISQKPSRDICQRGTSLTIQCQVDSQVTMMFWYRQQPGQSLTLIATANQGSEATYESGFVIDKFPISRPNLTFSTLTVSNMSPEDSSIYLCSVDGPGTGRYGYTFGSGTRLTVV.

This clonotype was observed at least ten times. This chain joins TRBV20-1 and TRBJ2-3, with unresolved D. This CDR3 contains 12 residues. Germline-derived CDR1 and CDR2 are DFQATT and SNEGSKA (reference sequence). Trimming cost V 4 bases and J 3 bases, with 8 bases left between them. The CDR3 spells CSATLSTDTQYF. In nucleotides, the CDR3 is TGCAGTGCTACTCTTTCTACAGATACGCAGTATTTT.

This clonotype was counted only a few times. A much larger clone differs by one base, so this may be a read error. The J gene is TRBJ1-2, the V gene TRBV20-1; 8 bases align to TRBD1. The CDR3 has 11 residues. Germline assignment: CDR1 DFQATT and CDR2 SNEGSKA (reference sequence). This chain's CDR3 is CSASGGAGYPF. In DNA, the CDR3 is TGCAGTGCCTCAGGGGGCGCTGGCTACCCCTTC.